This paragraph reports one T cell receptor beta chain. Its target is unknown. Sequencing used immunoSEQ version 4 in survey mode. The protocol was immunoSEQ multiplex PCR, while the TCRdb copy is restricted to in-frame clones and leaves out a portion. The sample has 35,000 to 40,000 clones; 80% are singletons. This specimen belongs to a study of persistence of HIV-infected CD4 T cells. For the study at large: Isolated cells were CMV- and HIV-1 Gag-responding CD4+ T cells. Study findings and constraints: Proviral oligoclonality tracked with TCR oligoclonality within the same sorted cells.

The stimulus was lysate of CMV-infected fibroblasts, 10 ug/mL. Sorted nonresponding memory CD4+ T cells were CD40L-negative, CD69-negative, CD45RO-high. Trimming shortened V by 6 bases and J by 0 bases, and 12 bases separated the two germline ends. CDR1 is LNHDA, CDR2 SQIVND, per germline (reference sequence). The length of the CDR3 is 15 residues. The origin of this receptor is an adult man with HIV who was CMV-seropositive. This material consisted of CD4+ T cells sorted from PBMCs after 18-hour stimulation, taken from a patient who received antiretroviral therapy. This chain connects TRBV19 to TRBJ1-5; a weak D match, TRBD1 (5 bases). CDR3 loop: CASRRQRDSNQPQHF. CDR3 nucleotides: TGTGCCAGTAGGCGACAGAGAGATAGCAATCAGCCCCAGCATTTT.